A selection of T cell receptor beta chains follows, all from one sample in a study of blood T cells in healthy people across ages. TCRdb redid the calling of the 5' RACE reads with MiXCR, one entry per CDR3 protein. The repertoire consists of almost 800,000 distinct CDR3 sequences, with 55% to 70% occurring once and the leading ten covering about 20%. Sequenced: blood. These TCRs come from a man aged 25 to 40 in good health. Each CDR3 is given with its conserved first and last residue. A D gene is named only where the DNA matches it firmly. Size is omitted from some rows. Given values are once, few, many or a class for expanded clones.

abundance: .; v_gene: TRBV28; j_gene: TRBJ2-1; d_gene: TRBD2; len: 14; CDR3aa: CASKLGGRLNEQFF; CDR3nt: TGTGCCAGCAAGCTGGGCGGGAGGTTAAATGAGCAGTTCTTC
abundance: .; v_gene: TRBV10-2; j_gene: TRBJ1-5; d_gene: .; len: 14; CDR3aa: CASRRKDVHQPQHF; CDR3nt: TGCGCCAGCCGCCGGAAGGACGTCCATCAGCCCCAGCATTTT
abundance: .; v_gene: TRBV14; j_gene: TRBJ2-1; d_gene: .; len: 13; CDR3aa: CASSQPTGPEQFF; CDR3nt: TGTGCCAGCAGCCAACCAACCGGCCCTGAGCAGTTCTTC
abundance: .; v_gene: TRBV28; j_gene: TRBJ2-5; d_gene: TRBD2; len: 16; CDR3aa: CASTSGSSMGTETQYF; CDR3nt: TGTGCCAGCACTAGCGGGAGTAGTATGGGAACGGAGACCCAGTACTTC
abundance: .; v_gene: TRBV6-5; j_gene: TRBJ2-1; d_gene: TRBD1; len: 14; CDR3aa: CASSQGAGHNEQFF; CDR3nt: TGTGCCAGCAGTCAGGGGGCAGGGCACAATGAGCAGTTCTTC
abundance: few; v_gene: TRBV6-6; j_gene: TRBJ2-6; d_gene: .; len: 15; CDR3aa: CAGWTGGPGANVLTF; CDR3nt: TGTGCCGGTTGGACAGGAGGGCCTGGGGCCAACGTCCTGACTTTC
abundance: .; v_gene: TRBV20-1; j_gene: TRBJ2-1; d_gene: TRBD2; len: 14; CDR3aa: CSARGLAGINEQFF; CDR3nt: TGCAGTGCGAGAGGACTAGCGGGGATCAATGAGCAGTTCTTC
abundance: few; v_gene: TRBV10-1; j_gene: TRBJ1-2; d_gene: TRBD1; len: 15; CDR3aa: CASSRDRGRNYGYTF; CDR3nt: TGCGCCAGCAGCCGGGACAGGGGGCGAAACTATGGCTACACCTTC
abundance: .; v_gene: TRBV10-3; j_gene: TRBJ1-2; d_gene: .; len: 14; CDR3aa: CAISEPQRIYGYTF; CDR3nt: TGTGCCATCAGTGAGCCCCAGAGGATCTATGGCTACACCTTC
abundance: .; v_gene: TRBV4-3; j_gene: TRBJ2-1; d_gene: .; len: 15; CDR3aa: CASSQGRRSCNEQFF; CDR3nt: TGCGCCAGCAGCCAGGGACGCCGCTCCTGCAATGAGCAGTTCTTC
abundance: .; v_gene: TRBV5-6; j_gene: TRBJ2-3; d_gene: TRBD2; len: 15; CDR3aa: CASSLLAGGRDTQYF; CDR3nt: TGTGCCAGCAGCTTACTAGCGGGAGGCAGGGATACGCAGTATTTT
abundance: .; v_gene: TRBV27; j_gene: TRBJ1-2; d_gene: .; len: 11; CDR3aa: CASSSGCGYTF; CDR3nt: TGTGCCAGCAGTTCAGGGTGCGGCTACACCTTC
abundance: .; v_gene: TRBV6-5; j_gene: TRBJ2-7; d_gene: .; len: 14; CDR3aa: CASSAVWATYEQYF; CDR3nt: TGTGCCAGCAGTGCCGTTTGGGCAACCTACGAGCAGTACTTC